This T cell receptor beta chain comes out of a study of blood T cell repertoires in COVID-19. The assay was immunoSEQ multiplex PCR, and TCRdb's table has in-frame clones only and misses some. The table shows 300,000 to 400,000 clones, with about 87% occurring only once. Deletions cut 3 bases from V and 7 bases from J, with 13 bases between. Germline V gene data show CDR1 as MNHNS and CDR2 as SASEGT. The CDR3 extends over 15 amino acids. This chain uses TRBV6-1 with TRBJ1-6; D is uncertain. The origin of this receptor is a woman aged 60-75 years with COVID-19, enrolled during active disease. The sequencing input was peripheral blood. The CDR3 region is CASSEIEQINSPLHF. CDR3 nucleotides: TGTGCCAGCAGTGAGATAGAACAGATCAATTCACCCCTCCACTTT.